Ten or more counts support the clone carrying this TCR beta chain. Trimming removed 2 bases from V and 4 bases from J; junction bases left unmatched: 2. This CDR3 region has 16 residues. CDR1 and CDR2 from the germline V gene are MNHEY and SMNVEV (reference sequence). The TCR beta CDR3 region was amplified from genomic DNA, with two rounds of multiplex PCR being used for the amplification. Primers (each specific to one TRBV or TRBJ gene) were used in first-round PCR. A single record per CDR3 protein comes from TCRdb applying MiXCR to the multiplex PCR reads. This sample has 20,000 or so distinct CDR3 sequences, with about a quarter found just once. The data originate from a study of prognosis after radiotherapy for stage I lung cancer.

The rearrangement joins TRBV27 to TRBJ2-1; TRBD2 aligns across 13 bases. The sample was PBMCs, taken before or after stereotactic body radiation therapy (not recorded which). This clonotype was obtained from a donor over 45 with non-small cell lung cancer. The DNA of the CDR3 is TGTGCCAGCAGTTTAGGGACTAGCGGGATATACAATGAGCAGTTCTTC. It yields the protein CASSLGTSGIYNEQFF.